Listed below are T cell receptor beta chains from one sample, sequenced in a study of PD-1 blockade in classical Hodgkin lymphoma. Assay: immunoSEQ multiplex PCR; the TCRdb copy retains only in-frame clones and omits some. Among about 93,000 clones, roughly 79% were seen once, and the ten largest hold under 20%. This material consisted of peripheral blood mononuclear cells (PBMCs), taken before the second cycle of nivolumab. These receptors originate from a human donor with classical Hodgkin lymphoma. The CDR3 runs from the conserved cysteine through the conserved F or W. A D gene is named only where the DNA matches it firmly. Only some rows state a clone size, as once, few, many or a class for expanded clones.

TRBJ2-5 | few | TRBV19 | 15 | - | TGTGCCAGTAGCCCCCGTCGCGGGATCAGGGAGACCCAGTACTTC | CASSPRRGIRETQYF
TRBJ1-1 | few | TRBV4-1 | 19 | - | TGCGCCAGCAGCCAAGATACCCCTCACGGGGGGCGAGTAGGCACTGAAGCTTTCTTT | CASSQDTPHGGRVGTEAFF
TRBJ2-2 | - | TRBV7-9 | 16 | TRBD2 | TGTGCCAGCAGCTTAGTTACGGCGGGGGGACACGGGGAGCTGTTTTTT | CASSLVTAGGHGELFF
TRBJ2-7 | - | TRBV4-3 | 14 | - | TGCGCCAGCAGCCAAGGGGACACCCGCGTGGAGCAGTACTTC | CASSQGDTRVEQYF
TRBJ2-5 | - | TRBV6-1 | 11 | - | TGTGCCAGCAGGGGCGGGGAGACCCAGTACTTC | CASRGGETQYF
TRBJ2-3 | - | TRBV10-3 | 14 | TRBD2 | TGTGCCATCCGGACTAGCGGGCGCACAGATACGCAGTATTTT | CAIRTSGRTDTQYF
TRBJ2-3 | - | TRBV29-1 | 12 | TRBD2 | TGCAGCGTTCGACTAGCGCCAGATACGCAGTATTTT | CSVRLAPDTQYF
TRBJ2-7 | - | TRBV5-1 | 15 | - | TGCGCCAGCAGCGGGGCGGGACAGAAAAACTACGAGCAGTACTTC | CASSGAGQKNYEQYF
TRBJ2-1 | - | TRBV14 | 17 | TRBD2 | TGTGCCAGCAGCCCTCCCGGGACTAGCGGGAGGTGGAATGAGCAGTTCTTC | CASSPPGTSGRWNEQFF
TRBJ2-1 | - | TRBV6-6 | 16 | - | TGTGCCAGCAGTTATGGGGGTGGGGGTTCCTACAATGAGCAGTTCTTC | CASSYGGGGSYNEQFF
TRBJ2-1 | - | TRBV6-5 | 12 | - | TGTGCCAGCAGTTACGCCTACAATGAGCAGTTCTTC | CASSYAYNEQFF
TRBJ2-1 | - | TRBV7-4 | 14 | TRBD1 | TGTGCCAGCAGCTTAAGGGACAGGGGCTATGAGCAGTTCTTC | CASSLRDRGYEQFF
TRBJ2-1 | few | TRBV9 | 14 | - | TGTGCCAGCAGCGTAGCGGGAGAGTGGAATGAGCAGTTCTTC | CASSVAGEWNEQFF
TRBJ2-3 | - | TRBV7-8 | 14 | - | TGTGCCAGCAGCACAAAGCGGGCCACAGATACGCAGTATTTT | CASSTKRATDTQYF
TRBJ1-5 | - | TRBV28 | 14 | - | TGTGCCAGCAGTTTTATGGGCCTGGGCCAGCCCCAGCATTTT | CASSFMGLGQPQHF
TRBJ1-4 | - | TRBV11-2 | 12 | TRBD1 | TGTGCCAGCAGCTCGCCCCCGGGACAGCTCAATTTT | CASSSPPGQLNF
TRBJ2-7 | - | TRBV7-6 | 14 | - | TGTGCCAGCAGCTTAGCAACAGCTTCCTACGAGCAGTACTTC | CASSLATASYEQYF
TRBJ1-4 | - | TRBV5-4 | 14 | - | TGTGCCAGCAGCTCAGGTGCAACTAATGAAAAACTGTTTTTT | CASSSGATNEKLFF
TRBJ2-2 | - | TRBV5-4 | 13 | - | TGTGCCAGCACCTTGACTAACACCGGGGAGCTGTTTTTT | CASTLTNTGELFF
TRBJ1-4 | - | TRBV28 | 17 | - | TGTGCCAGCAGTCCATGGGACGGAGGGGTTGGGAATGAAAAACTGTTTTTT | CASSPWDGGVGNEKLFF
TRBJ2-7 | - | TRBV5-4 | 15 | TRBD2 | TGTGCCAGCAGCACGCGTGGCGGGGGAGTCGACGAGCAGTACTTC | CASSTRGGGVDEQYF
TRBJ2-7 | few | TRBV2 | 13 | TRBD1 | TGTGCCAGCAGTACAGGGGCTCCCTACGAGCAGTACTTC | CASSTGAPYEQYF
TRBJ2-1 | - | TRBV28 | 15 | TRBD2 | TGTGCCAGCAAGACTCGCGGGAGGGCCGCTAATGAGCAGTTCTTC | CASKTRGRAANEQFF
TRBJ2-1 | - | TRBV6-6 | 12 | - | TGTGCCAGCGGGCCAACCTACAATGAGCAGTTCTTC | CASGPTYNEQFF
TRBJ2-7 | - | TRBV7-8 | 13 | - | TGTGCCAGCAGCTTCGGAGACAGATACGAGCAGTACTTC | CASSFGDRYEQYF